These 30 T cell receptor beta chains were all obtained from the same sample, sequenced in a study of tumor-infiltrating lymphocytes in localized non-small cell lung cancer. Some clones are missing from TCRdb's copy, which holds only in-frame ones; the method was immunoSEQ multiplex PCR. The sample carries about 15,000 clones, approximately 70% recorded once. Material: lung tumor tissue. Receptors were obtained from a human donor with non-small cell lung cancer.

J is TRBJ2-7 and V is TRBV30; TRBD1 aligns across 7 bases. CDR1 and CDR2 from the germline V gene are GTSNPN and SVGIG (reference sequence). The V gene end was trimmed by 1 base and the J gene end by 0 bases; junction bases not matched to a gene: 9. The CDR3 contains 16 residues. The CDR3 DNA reads TGTGCCTGGAGTGGGCCGGACAGGTTTTACTCCTACGAGCAGTACTTC. This encodes CAWSGPDRFYSYEQYF.

A single count supports this clone. V is TRBV29-1 and J is TRBJ2-3; TRBD2 is a possible D gene (5 bases). The CDR3 runs to 12 residues. From germline, CDR1 is SQVTM and CDR2 ANQGSEA. Trimming took off 3 bases at V and 4 bases at J, with 8 bases between the two ends. CDR3 sequence (DNA): TGCAGCGTTGATGAGGGAGCAGATACGCAGTATTTT. Translated: CSVDEGADTQYF.

This chain links TRBV7-3 with TRBJ2-6; a possible D gene is TRBD2 (6 bases). The CDR3 loop spans 14 amino acids. From germline, CDR1 is SGHTA and CDR2 FQGTGA. The V gene lost 8 bases and the J gene lost 4 bases, with 12 bases spanning the gap. CDR3 sequence reads: CASGGGSGANVLTF. In nucleotides, the CDR3 is TGTGCCAGCGGGGGAGGATCCGGGGCCAACGTCCTGACTTTC. Full variable domain (remainder filled in from reference TRBV7-3 and TRBJ2-6): GAGVSQTPSNKVTEKGKYVELRCDPISGHTALYWYRQSLGQGPEFLIYFQGTGAADDSGLPNDRFFAVRPEGSVSTLKIQRTERGDSAVYLCASGGGSGANVLTFGAGSRLTVL.

The chain combines TRBV7-9 with TRBJ2-1; no clear D gene. V shed 1 base and J shed 10 bases, with 8 bases lying between them. This CDR3 region has 12 residues. Germline assignment: CDR1 SEHNR and CDR2 FQNEAQ (reference sequence). The CDR3 DNA reads TGTGCCAGCAGCTTAGACAGACACGAGCAGTTCTTC. This encodes CASSLDRHEQFF.

This sequence joins TRBV30 and TRBJ2-1, with D maybe TRBD2 (6 bases). This CDR3 has 16 amino acids. V dropped 3 bases and J dropped 0 bases, with 15 bases sitting between them. CDR1 is GTSNPN and CDR2 is SVGIG in the germline V gene (reference sequence). CDR3 coding DNA: TGTGCCTGGAGAGGTTTCGGCGGGGACTCCTACAATGAGCAGTTCTTC. Its protein product is CAWRGFGGDSYNEQFF.

V gene TRBV6-5 combines with J gene TRBJ1-2; D gene unclear. The CDR3 loop spans 14 amino acids. The germline V gene has CDR1 MNHEY and CDR2 SVGAGI. The V end lost 7 bases, the J end lost 1 base, and 13 bases lay between the germline ends. DNA of the CDR3: TGTGCCAGCACCCAACCTCCAATTAACTATGGCTACACCTTC. Translating gives CASTQPPINYGYTF.

The chain combines TRBV7-9 with TRBJ2-7; D uncertain. The CDR3 covers 11 residues. Germline CDR1 and CDR2: SEHNR and FQNEAQ (reference sequence). V lost 5 bases to trimming and J lost 4 bases, with 6 bases between them. The CDR3 here is CASSQFYEQYF. The CDR3 DNA sequence: TGTGCCAGCAGCCAGTTTTACGAGCAGTACTTC.

This chain connects TRBV30 to TRBJ1-6; perhaps TRBD1 as D (5 bases). Germline loops: CDR1 GTSNPN, CDR2 SVGIG (reference sequence). The CDR3 sequence is 12 residues long. V lost 5 bases and J lost 6, with 8 bases in between. The chain's CDR3 is CAWRQLNSPLHF. In nucleotides, the CDR3 is TGTGCCTGGCGACAGCTTAATTCACCCCTCCACTTT. Full variable domain (rest looked up from reference TRBV30 and TRBJ1-6): SQTIHQWPATLVQPVGSPLSLECTVEGTSNPNLYWYRQAAGRGLQLLFYSVGIGQISSEVPQNLSASRPQDRQFILSSKKLLLSDSGFYLCAWRQLNSPLHFGNGTRLTVT.

The V and J genes are TRBV6-5 and TRBJ1-5, with 7 bases fitting TRBD1. This CDR3 has 14 residues. J lost 6 bases, V lost 2 bases, and 4 bases had no gene match. Germline V gene sequence: CDR1 MNHEY, CDR2 SVGAGI. The CDR3: CASSYIGGGQPQHF. For the CDR3, the DNA is TGTGCCAGCAGTTACATAGGGGGCGGTCAGCCCCAGCATTTT.

This clone was observed a single time. The V gene is TRBV30, the J gene TRBJ2-5; TRBD2 agrees at 10 bases. This CDR3 is built from 15 residues. V gave up 0 bases and J gave up 4 bases; unmatched junction bases: 5. The germline V gene has CDR1 GTSNPN and CDR2 SVGIG (reference sequence). The chain's CDR3 is CAWSVPAGGPETQYF. DNA of the CDR3: TGTGCCTGGAGTGTACCAGCGGGAGGGCCAGAGACCCAGTACTTC.

The V and J genes are TRBV5-1 and TRBJ2-7; D not certain. Per germline, CDR1 SGHRS and CDR2 YFSETQ. The germline V and J ends were trimmed by 4 bases and 4 bases, with 6 bases remaining between them. This CDR3 region has 11 residues. CDR3 DNA: TGCGCCAGCAGCCCGGGTTACGAGCAGTACTTC. It is translated as CASSPGYEQYF.

This clone appeared once. The chain has TRBV19 and TRBJ2-7, with 7 bases lining up with TRBD2. The CDR3 is 13 amino acids. J gave up 6 bases and V 0 bases, and 2 bases lay outside the gene matches. The V gene's germline CDR1 is LNHDA and CDR2 SQIVND (reference sequence). The CDR3 loop reads CASSIEKRGEQYF. The DNA for the CDR3 is TGTGCCAGTAGTATAGAGAAGCGGGGCGAGCAGTACTTC.

This chain uses TRBV9 with TRBJ1-1; 9 bases agree with TRBD1. CDR1 is SGDLS, CDR2 YYNGEE, per germline. CDR3 length: 14 amino acids. V shed 3 bases and J 8 bases; nucleotides not matched to a gene: 8. Here the CDR3 DNA reads TGTGCCAGCAGCGCCGACACAGGGGGCTCCGAAGCTTTCTTT. Protein product: CASSADTGGSEAFF.

The chain carries TRBV2 and TRBJ2-7; the D is unclear. The CDR3 has 14 amino acids. Trimming shortened V by 2 bases and J by 5 bases, and 13 bases separated the two germline ends. Germline V CDR1 and CDR2: SNHLY, FYNNEI. The CDR3 spells CASSESSVGNEQYF. The CDR3 region has the DNA TGTGCCAGCAGTGAATCCTCGGTAGGAAACGAGCAGTACTTC.

The rearrangement uses TRBV6-5 and TRBJ1-2; 7 bases line up with TRBD1. The trim removed 3 bases at V and 7 bases at J, leaving 14 bases unmatched. The CDR3 runs to 16 residues. Germline CDR1 reads MNHEY; CDR2 reads SVGAGI. This chain's CDR3 is CASSYNGQEHPFGYTF. In DNA, the CDR3 is TGTGCCAGCAGTTATAACGGACAGGAGCACCCTTTTGGCTACACCTTC.

The table lists this clone with a few counts. The chain couples TRBV10-2 to TRBJ2-2; TRBD2 agrees at 14 bases. Germline V CDR1 and CDR2: WSHSY, SAAADI. Trimming took 6 bases from V and 3 from J; bases not matched to a gene: 0. The CDR3 covers 15 residues. The CDR3 DNA sequence: TGCGCCAGCAGGACTAGCGGGAGGGACACCGGGGAGCTGTTTTTT. Amino acid sequence: CASRTSGRDTGELFF.

The chain carries TRBV6-6 and TRBJ2-1; D possibly matches TRBD1 or TRBD2 (5 bases each). Trimming removed 1 base from V and 15 bases from J, with 13 bases in between. There are 12 residues in the CDR3. Germline V gene data show CDR1 as MNHNY and CDR2 as SVGAGI (reference sequence). The CDR3 protein is CASSYLGETGFF. The CDR3 nucleotides are TGTGCCAGCAGTTACTTGGGGGAGACGGGGTTCTTC.

V usage is TRBV9 and J usage is TRBJ2-2; unclear D gene. V was clipped by 0 bases and J by 4 bases, with 10 bases between them. CDR1 and CDR2 (germline): SGDLS, YYNGEE. The CDR3 spans 15 residues. The CDR3 DNA sequence: TGTGCCAGCAGCGTAGACCTACAACGCACCGGGGAGCTGTTTTTT. Encoded protein: CASSVDLQRTGELFF.

This clone showed up just a few times. J is TRBJ2-2 and V is TRBV30; the match to TRBD1 covers 7 bases. The germline V gene has CDR1 GTSNPN and CDR2 SVGIG (reference sequence). Germline trimming cut 2 bases from V and 4 bases from J; bases unmatched to any gene: 7. This CDR3 comprises 15 residues. CDR3 loop: CAWSQTGVPTGELFF. Here the CDR3 DNA reads TGTGCCTGGAGTCAAACAGGGGTCCCCACCGGGGAGCTGTTTTTT.

The chain links TRBV7-3 to TRBJ1-1; D is undetermined. Germline-derived CDR1 and CDR2 are SGHTA and FQGTGA. Trimming stripped 1 base from V and 4 bases from J, with 10 bases between. CDR3 size: 14 residues. The DNA for the CDR3 is TGTGCCAGCAGCTTAAGTGTGGTAAGCACTGAAGCTTTCTTT. This translates into CASSLSVVSTEAFF.

J is TRBJ2-7 and V is TRBV29-1; D is perhaps TRBD1 (6 bases). The CDR3 consists of 15 residues. Trimming took off 6 bases at V and 2 bases at J, with 20 bases between the two ends. Germline assignment: CDR1 SQVTM and CDR2 ANQGSEA. CDR3 loop: CSVAGPTGSTYEQYF. The DNA of the CDR3 is TGCAGCGTCGCAGGCCCGACAGGTTCAACCTACGAGCAGTACTTC.

The chain has TRBV11-2 and TRBJ2-7; no reliable D call. The CDR3 is 12 amino acids. Germline assignment: CDR1 SGHAT and CDR2 FQNNGV. Deletions cut 5 bases from V and 6 bases from J, with 11 bases between. CDR3 protein: CASSHLPVEQYF. The CDR3 coding sequence is TGTGCCAGCAGCCATCTCCCGGTCGAGCAGTACTTC. Full variable domain (outside the CDR3, taken from reference TRBV11-2 and TRBJ2-7): EAGVAQSPRYKIIEKRQSVAFWCNPISGHATLYWYQQILGQGPKLLIQFQNNGVVDDSQLPKDRFSAERLKGVDSTLKIQPAKLEDSAVYLCASSHLPVEQYFGPGTRLTVT.

The CDR3 region is CASSLGLAGAEQYF. The CDR3 nucleotides read TGTGCCAGCAGTCTGGGACTAGCGGGAGCCGAGCAGTACTTC. The chain is built from TRBV6-6 and TRBJ2-7; 14 bases fit TRBD2. V trimming: 5 bases; J trimming: 6 bases; junction bases outside the gene matches: 3. The CDR3 totals 14 residues. From germline, CDR1 is MNHNY and CDR2 SVGAGI (reference sequence).

The chain uses TRBV18 and TRBJ2-7; D may be TRBD1 (6 bases). Trimming took off 6 bases at V and 3 bases at J, with 12 bases between the two ends. Germline V gene lookup returns CDR1 KGHSH and CDR2 LQKENI. This CDR3 is built from 13 residues. The CDR3 bases are TGTGCCAGCTCGCCCCAAGGGGGCTACGAGCAGTACTTC. It yields the protein CASSPQGGYEQYF. The full variable domain, completed using reference TRBV18 and TRBJ2-7, is NAGVMQNPRHLVRRRGQEARLRCSPMKGHSHVYWYRQLPEEGLKFMVYLQKENIIDESGMPKERFSAEFPKEGPSILRIQQVVRGDSAAYFCASSPQGGYEQYFGPGTRLTVT.

This clone was seen a handful of times. The chain uses TRBV11-2 and TRBJ1-4; no firm D call. V shed 7 bases and J shed 5 bases, with 20 bases lying between them. CDR3 length: 16 residues. The V gene's germline CDR1 is SGHAT and CDR2 FQNNGV. CDR3 loop: CASTPGRTGYNEKLFF. CDR3 nucleotide sequence: TGTGCCAGCACCCCCGGGAGGACGGGCTACAATGAAAAACTGTTTTTT.

The rearrangement links TRBV10-3 to TRBJ1-4, with 7 nucleotides matching TRBD1. Germline-derived CDR1 and CDR2 are ENHRY and SYGVKD. CDR3 size: 15 residues. J lost 6 bases, V lost 10 bases, and 14 bases had no gene match. The CDR3 sequence is CATSANRGVDEKLFF. CDR3 nucleotide sequence: TGTGCCACATCGGCAAACAGGGGAGTAGATGAAAAACTGTTTTTT.

This chain joins TRBV2 and TRBJ1-2; D ambiguous. Trimming took off 6 bases at V and 3 bases at J, with 8 bases between the two ends. The CDR3 loop spans 12 amino acids. CDR1 and CDR2 (germline): SNHLY, FYNNEI. The CDR3 protein is CASRSDYYGYTF. In DNA form, the CDR3 reads TGTGCCAGCAGGTCAGACTACTATGGCTACACCTTC. The full variable domain, with the rest looked up from reference TRBV2 and TRBJ1-2, is EPEVTQTPSHQVTQMGQEVILRCVPISNHLYFYWYRQILGQKVEFLVSFYNNEISEKSEIFDDQFSVERPDGSNFTLKIRSTKLEDSAMYFCASRSDYYGYTFGSGTRLTVV.

The chain joins TRBV5-4 to TRBJ1-4; 7 nucleotides line up with TRBD1. CDR1 is SGHNT and CDR2 is YYREEE in the germline V gene (reference sequence). Trimming cost V 3 bases and J 8 bases; bases outside gene matches: 10. The CDR3 contains 15 residues. CDR3 amino acids: CASSSMTGPSEKLFF. The CDR3 DNA reads as TGTGCCAGCAGCTCAATGACAGGGCCAAGCGAAAAACTGTTTTTT.

The J gene is TRBJ1-2, the V gene TRBV7-3; 7 nucleotides match TRBD1. Germline loops: CDR1 SGHTA, CDR2 FQGTGA. V lost 1 base and J lost 4; bases outside the gene matches: 6. This CDR3 has 15 residues. The CDR3, as DNA: TGTGCCAGCAGCTTAATGGCAGGGGGAGGCTATGGCTACACCTTC. It translates to CASSLMAGGGYGYTF.

The J gene is TRBJ1-2, the V gene TRBV28; maybe TRBD1 (6 bases). V lost 5 bases, J lost 4 bases, and 11 bases lay in between. Germline V gene lookup returns CDR1 MDHEN and CDR2 SYDVKM. CDR3 length: 13 amino acids. CDR3: CASSADRSYGYTF. The CDR3 DNA reads as TGTGCCAGCAGTGCCGACAGGTCCTATGGCTACACCTTC.